This T cell receptor beta chain stems from a study of T cell responses to AZD1222 COVID-19 vaccine. In the case of this clone: The target antigen is unknown.

The data were produced by immunoSEQ multiplex PCR, yet TCRdb's version contains in-frame clones alone and is incomplete. The data contain about 110,000 clones, about 95% of them singletons. Study results and limitations: Donors were chiefly white British, with a greater number of females, and clonal diversity was perhaps underestimated. Spike was spanned by vaccine-associated CD4 TCRs, with dominance at 160-218 and 743-854.

The length of the CDR3 is 14 residues. Germline CDR1 is MNHEY and CDR2 is SMNVEV (reference sequence). Trimming removed 6 bases from V and 4 bases from J, with 12 bases in between. This specimen consisted of peripheral blood, obtained on day 0 of AZD1222 vaccination. This sequence joins TRBV27 and TRBJ1-4; weak D call: TRBD1 (6 bases). This TCR came from an adult in good health. The CDR3 DNA follows: TGTGCCAGCAGCTATGGACAGTTTAATGAAAAACTGTTTTTT. This gives the protein CASSYGQFNEKLFF.